The 10 T cell receptor beta chains below were found in one sample sequenced in a study of cytomegalovirus exposure and HLA in healthy donors. Both 60 Vbeta primers and 13 Jbeta primers went into the PCR. Profiling relied on immunoSEQ multiplex PCR, and the TCRdb table lists in-frame clones only, not all of them. The sample carries under 70,000 clones, roughly 74% recorded once. Sequencing was carried out using PBMCs. The receptors were gathered from a man aged 40-55 years in good health and CMV-seropositive.

This chain links TRBV10-3 with TRBJ2-5; 10 positions match TRBD1. This CDR3 region has 16 residues. V trimming: 2 bases; J trimming: 6 bases; junction bases outside the gene matches: 9. The germline V gene encodes CDR1 ENHRY and CDR2 SYGVKD. The CDR3 sequence is CAISEPTDRGRKTQYF. The DNA of the CDR3 is TGTGCCATCAGTGAGCCGACGGACAGGGGGAGGAAGACCCAGTACTTC.

The genes are TRBV18 and TRBJ2-5; D remains unclear. CDR1 and CDR2 from the germline V gene are KGHSH and LQKENI. Deletions cut 2 bases from V and 2 bases from J, with 6 bases between. The length of the CDR3 is 13 residues. The CDR3 loop is CASSPYRQETQYF. The CDR3 nucleotides are TGTGCCAGCTCACCATACAGACAAGAGACCCAGTACTTC. Filled out from reference TRBV18 and TRBJ2-5, the complete variable domain reads NAGVMQNPRHLVRRRGQEARLRCSPMKGHSHVYWYRQLPEEGLKFMVYLQKENIIDESGMPKERFSAEFPKEGPSILRIQQVVRGDSAAYFCASSPYRQETQYFGPGTRLLVL.

The chain couples TRBV6-6 to TRBJ2-7; 8 bases fit TRBD2. Germline V gene lookup returns CDR1 MNHNY and CDR2 SVGAGI (reference sequence). With 5 bases clipped from V and 6 bases from J, the junction kept 6 bases outside the gene matches. The CDR3 is 13 amino acids. The CDR3 nucleotides read TGTGCCAGCAGTCGGGGGGGCGGGCTCGAGCAGTACTTC. Residues: CASSRGGGLEQYF.

The chain links TRBV5-1 to TRBJ2-3; D is unclear. The germline V gene has CDR1 SGHRS and CDR2 YFSETQ. Trimming stripped 0 bases from V and 2 bases from J, with 7 bases between. The CDR3 length is 14 residues. CDR3 loop: CASSLDGFTDTQYF. CDR3 DNA: TGCGCCAGCAGCTTGGACGGGTTCACAGATACGCAGTATTTT.

The gene calls are TRBV7-9 and TRBJ1-2, with D tentatively TRBD1 (6 bases). Trimming stripped 1 base from V and 6 bases from J, with 15 bases between. The CDR3 runs 15 residues. Germline lookup yields CDR1 SEHNR and CDR2 FQNEAQ (reference sequence). The CDR3 sequence: CASSLGRGVEDGYTF. CDR3 DNA sequence: TGTGCCAGCAGCTTAGGCAGGGGCGTGGAGGATGGCTACACCTTC.

This clone was seen a single time. The chain joins TRBV9 to TRBJ2-1; 15 bases line up with TRBD2. The CDR3 length is 17 residues. From germline, CDR1 is SGDLS and CDR2 YYNGEE. V lost 4 bases and J lost 9; bases outside the gene matches: 11. The chain's CDR3 is CASSLGTSGGLKGEQFF. The CDR3 region has the DNA TGTGCCAGCAGCTTAGGGACTAGCGGGGGGCTCAAGGGTGAGCAGTTCTTC.

The chain couples TRBV5-5 to TRBJ1-3; D might be TRBD1 (6 bases). Trimming took off 4 bases at V and 4 bases at J, with 15 bases between the two ends. This CDR3 comprises 15 residues. Germline loops: CDR1 SGHKS, CDR2 YYEKEE (reference sequence). In DNA form, the CDR3 reads TGTGCCAGCAGCCCTTGGAACAGGGCCGGAAACACCATATATTTT. Protein product: CASSPWNRAGNTIYF.

The J gene is TRBJ1-2, the V gene TRBV28; D is unresolved. Germline V lookup: CDR1 MDHEN, CDR2 SYDVKM. The ends were cut back, 6 bases at V and 10 bases at J, with 15 bases in the middle. The CDR3 is 12 amino acids. The CDR3: CASRQQPLYYTF. As DNA, the CDR3 is TGTGCCAGCAGACAACAGCCACTCTACTACACCTTC.

J is TRBJ2-5 and V is TRBV29-1; 7 bases line up with TRBD2. The CDR3 has 14 amino acids. J was trimmed by 1 base and V by 4 bases; bases with no gene match: 6. Germline values: CDR1 SQVTM, CDR2 ANQGSEA. The CDR3 DNA is TGCAGCGTTGGAGGACTAGACCCCCAAGAGACCCAGTACTTC. It yields the protein CSVGGLDPQETQYF.

The genes are TRBV5-1 and TRBJ1-1, with a tentative D call TRBD1 (6 bases). V was cut by 3 bases and J by 6 bases, with 21 bases left in between. Germline CDR1 and CDR2: SGHRS and YFSETQ. The CDR3 is made up of 16 amino acids. The DNA of the CDR3 is TGCGCCAGCAGCTATGGAGGGGGAGGGGAGTACGCTGAAGCTTTCTTT. This sequence encodes CASSYGGGGEYAEAFF.